This is a list of T cell receptor beta chains from one sample in a study of vaccination effects on CD4 cells after COVID-19. Their antigens are not known. Using immunoSEQ multiplex PCR, the repertoire was profiled, and TCRdb retains in-frame clones only, with some absent. Among tens of thousands of clones listed, roughly two thirds were seen once. Sample: CD4+ T cells from PBMCs cultured with HCoV-NL63 spike peptides, taken before COVID-19 vaccination. The receptors were sampled from a human donor who received a COVID-19 vaccine. The CDR3 runs from the conserved cysteine through the conserved F or W. D genes are given only for firm matches. Rows may omit the clone size; those that give it use once, few, many or a size class.

J gene: TRBJ2-3
CDR3 length: 15
D gene: TRBD2
V gene: TRBV6-5
clone size: once
CDR3 protein: CASSYSGSVTDTQYF
CDR3 DNA: TGTGCCAGCAGTTATAGCGGGAGTGTAACAGATACGCAGTATTTT

J gene: TRBJ2-5
CDR3 length: 17
D gene: NA
V gene: TRBV13
clone size: once
CDR3 protein: CASSLGFSWTKQETQYF
CDR3 DNA: TGTGCCAGCAGCTTGGGCTTCTCATGGACGAAGCAAGAGACCCAGTACTTC

J gene: TRBJ1-2
CDR3 length: 13
D gene: NA
V gene: TRBV6-5
clone size: NA
CDR3 protein: CASSYDRLSPLTF
CDR3 DNA: TGTGCCAGCAGTTACGACAGGCTCTCACCCCTAACCTTC

J gene: TRBJ1-4
CDR3 length: 15
D gene: TRBD1
V gene: TRBV27
clone size: NA
CDR3 protein: CASTPPGQGAVKLFF
CDR3 DNA: TGTGCCAGCACCCCCCCGGGACAGGGGGCTGTAAAACTGTTTTTT

J gene: TRBJ2-5
CDR3 length: 14
D gene: TRBD1
V gene: TRBV29-1
clone size: NA
CDR3 protein: CSVGDSLLQETQYF
CDR3 DNA: TGCAGCGTTGGGGACAGCTTGCTCCAAGAGACCCAGTACTTC

J gene: TRBJ1-2
CDR3 length: 17
D gene: NA
V gene: TRBV5-1
clone size: NA
CDR3 protein: CASSLEGVSPSPYGYTF
CDR3 DNA: TGCGCCAGCAGCTTGGAGGGGGTATCGCCCTCCCCATATGGCTACACCTTC

J gene: TRBJ2-3
CDR3 length: 15
D gene: TRBD1
V gene: TRBV10-3
clone size: NA
CDR3 protein: CAISGQGAPTDTQYF
CDR3 DNA: TGTGCCATCAGTGGACAGGGGGCCCCCACAGATACGCAGTATTTT

J gene: TRBJ1-1
CDR3 length: 13
D gene: NA
V gene: TRBV6-5
clone size: NA
CDR3 protein: CASRAGANTEAFF
CDR3 DNA: TGTGCCAGCCGGGCAGGAGCGAACACTGAAGCTTTCTTT

J gene: TRBJ2-3
CDR3 length: 15
D gene: NA
V gene: TRBV6-6
clone size: NA
CDR3 protein: CASSRLSARTDTQYF
CDR3 DNA: TGTGCCAGCAGTCGTTTGTCAGCCCGCACAGATACGCAGTATTTT

J gene: TRBJ1-1
CDR3 length: 15
D gene: TRBD1
V gene: TRBV9
clone size: NA
CDR3 protein: CASSVEGQGNTEAFF
CDR3 DNA: TGTGCCAGCAGCGTTGAGGGACAGGGGAACACTGAAGCTTTCTTT

J gene: TRBJ2-2
CDR3 length: 15
D gene: TRBD1
V gene: TRBV10-3
clone size: once
CDR3 protein: CAISPDRGLNGELFF
CDR3 DNA: TGTGCCATCAGCCCCGACAGGGGGCTAAACGGGGAGCTGTTTTTT

J gene: TRBJ2-1
CDR3 length: 17
D gene: TRBD2
V gene: TRBV5-8
clone size: NA
CDR3 protein: CASTLLTAGLAGGQQFF
CDR3 DNA: TGTGCCAGCACCCTTCTTACGGCCGGACTAGCGGGAGGTCAGCAGTTCTTC

J gene: TRBJ1-1
CDR3 length: 15
D gene: NA
V gene: TRBV7-9
clone size: NA
CDR3 protein: CASSLGGQLNTEAFF
CDR3 DNA: TGTGCCAGCAGCCTGGGGGGGCAGCTGAACACTGAAGCTTTCTTT

J gene: TRBJ1-3
CDR3 length: 16
D gene: TRBD1
V gene: TRBV6-5
clone size: once
CDR3 protein: CASSYARTGSGNTIYF
CDR3 DNA: TGTGCCAGCAGTTACGCCCGGACAGGATCTGGAAACACCATATATTTT

J gene: TRBJ1-1
CDR3 length: 12
D gene: NA
V gene: TRBV6-5
clone size: NA
CDR3 protein: CASAGQVTEAFF
CDR3 DNA: TGTGCCAGCGCGGGGCAGGTCACTGAAGCTTTCTTT

J gene: TRBJ2-3
CDR3 length: 15
D gene: NA
V gene: TRBV4-1
clone size: NA
CDR3 protein: CASSQLGLRTDTQYF
CDR3 DNA: TGCGCCAGCAGCCAGCTCGGACTGCGCACAGATACGCAGTATTTT

J gene: TRBJ2-7
CDR3 length: 13
D gene: NA
V gene: TRBV3-1/TRBV3-2
clone size: NA
CDR3 protein: CASSQQGWGEQYF
CDR3 DNA: TGTGCCAGCAGCCAACAGGGCTGGGGGGAGCAGTACTTC

J gene: TRBJ1-3
CDR3 length: 16
D gene: NA
V gene: TRBV3-1/TRBV3-2
clone size: NA
CDR3 protein: CASSHTGRLSGNTIYF
CDR3 DNA: TGTGCCAGCAGCCACACTGGGCGGCTATCTGGAAACACCATATATTTT

J gene: TRBJ2-2
CDR3 length: 14
D gene: TRBD2
V gene: TRBV7-2
clone size: NA
CDR3 protein: CASSLAGGTGELFF
CDR3 DNA: TGTGCCAGCAGCCTAGCGGGAGGAACCGGGGAGCTGTTTTTT

J gene: TRBJ2-3
CDR3 length: 16
D gene: TRBD2
V gene: TRBV9
clone size: NA
CDR3 protein: CASSVDWEGSTDTQYF
CDR3 DNA: TGTGCCAGCAGCGTAGATTGGGAGGGCTCCACAGATACGCAGTATTTT

J gene: TRBJ2-5
CDR3 length: 14
D gene: TRBD1
V gene: TRBV18
clone size: NA
CDR3 protein: CASSPPGQGPTQYF
CDR3 DNA: TGTGCCAGCTCACCCCCAGGACAGGGACCGACCCAGTACTTC

J gene: TRBJ2-7
CDR3 length: 14
D gene: TRBD2
V gene: TRBV18
clone size: NA
CDR3 protein: CASSLSSGSDEQYF
CDR3 DNA: TGTGCCAGCTCACTATCTAGCGGGAGCGACGAGCAGTACTTC

J gene: TRBJ2-3
CDR3 length: 13
D gene: NA
V gene: TRBV29-1
clone size: few
CDR3 protein: CSVDGGTLDTQYF
CDR3 DNA: TGCAGCGTTGACGGGGGTACGCTAGATACGCAGTATTTT

J gene: TRBJ1-5
CDR3 length: 14
D gene: NA
V gene: TRBV20-1
clone size: NA
CDR3 protein: CSASRGPSNQPQHF
CDR3 DNA: TGCAGTGCTAGTAGGGGACCGAGCAATCAGCCCCAGCATTTT

J gene: TRBJ2-2
CDR3 length: 14
D gene: TRBD1
V gene: TRBV3-1/TRBV3-2
clone size: NA
CDR3 protein: CASSRMTGTGELFF
CDR3 DNA: TGTGCCAGCAGCCGGATGACAGGGACCGGGGAGCTGTTTTTT

J gene: TRBJ1-1
CDR3 length: 15
D gene: NA
V gene: TRBV18
clone size: NA
CDR3 protein: CASSPPRTQNTEAFF
CDR3 DNA: TGTGCCAGCTCACCACCTCGGACCCAGAACACTGAAGCTTTCTTT

J gene: TRBJ1-6
CDR3 length: 17
D gene: NA
V gene: TRBV7-9
clone size: NA
CDR3 protein: CASSSTRGQGRNSPLHF
CDR3 DNA: TGTGCCAGCAGCTCCACCCGGGGGCAGGGACGGAATTCACCCCTCCACTTT

J gene: TRBJ2-3
CDR3 length: 15
D gene: NA
V gene: TRBV6-1
clone size: NA
CDR3 protein: CASSEQPSGTDTQYF
CDR3 DNA: TGTGCCAGCAGTGAACAACCTAGCGGCACAGATACGCAGTATTTT

J gene: TRBJ1-6
CDR3 length: 14
D gene: NA
V gene: TRBV7-2
clone size: NA
CDR3 protein: CASSLGATLSPLHF
CDR3 DNA: TGTGCCAGCAGCTTAGGGGCGACGCTTTCACCCCTCCACTTT

J gene: TRBJ1-5
CDR3 length: 14
D gene: NA
V gene: TRBV7-2
clone size: NA
CDR3 protein: CASSLNLGNQPQHF
CDR3 DNA: TGTGCCAGCAGCCTCAATCTCGGAAATCAGCCCCAGCATTTT

J gene: TRBJ2-5
CDR3 length: 14
D gene: NA
V gene: TRBV4-1
clone size: NA
CDR3 protein: CASSQDGPDETQYF
CDR3 DNA: TGCGCCAGCAGCCAAGATGGCCCCGATGAGACCCAGTACTTC

J gene: TRBJ2-7
CDR3 length: 13
D gene: NA
V gene: TRBV6-5
clone size: NA
CDR3 protein: CASSLGGLYEQYF
CDR3 DNA: TGTGCCAGCAGTTTGGGGGGGCTTTACGAGCAGTACTTC

J gene: TRBJ1-2
CDR3 length: 18
D gene: TRBD1
V gene: TRBV27
clone size: NA
CDR3 protein: CASSPLRGRQGANYGYTF
CDR3 DNA: TGTGCCAGCAGTCCCCTGAGAGGGCGACAGGGGGCTAACTATGGCTACACCTTC

J gene: TRBJ1-2
CDR3 length: 12
D gene: NA
V gene: TRBV9
clone size: NA
CDR3 protein: CASSVDSYGYTF
CDR3 DNA: TGTGCCAGCAGCGTAGACAGCTATGGCTACACCTTC

J gene: TRBJ2-1
CDR3 length: 15
D gene: NA
V gene: TRBV5-1
clone size: NA
CDR3 protein: CASSFERPNDNEQFF
CDR3 DNA: TGCGCCAGCAGCTTCGAGCGGCCGAACGACAATGAGCAGTTCTTC

J gene: TRBJ1-2
CDR3 length: 15
D gene: TRBD1
V gene: TRBV10-3
clone size: once
CDR3 protein: CAIRPGQGARNGYTF
CDR3 DNA: TGTGCCATCAGACCGGGACAGGGGGCTAGAAACGGCTACACCTTC

J gene: TRBJ1-2
CDR3 length: 14
D gene: TRBD1
V gene: TRBV19
clone size: NA
CDR3 protein: CASSIDRDSNGYTF
CDR3 DNA: TGTGCCAGTAGTATAGACCGGGACAGTAATGGCTACACCTTC

J gene: TRBJ2-3
CDR3 length: 14
D gene: TRBD2
V gene: TRBV11-3
clone size: NA
CDR3 protein: CASSSSGAQDTQYF
CDR3 DNA: TGTGCCAGCAGCTCAAGCGGGGCCCAAGATACGCAGTATTTT

J gene: TRBJ1-3
CDR3 length: 16
D gene: NA
V gene: TRBV2
clone size: NA
CDR3 protein: CASSRTDLPSGNTIYF
CDR3 DNA: TGTGCCAGCAGTAGGACAGACCTACCCTCTGGAAACACCATATATTTT

J gene: TRBJ2-3
CDR3 length: 15
D gene: TRBD2
V gene: TRBV19
clone size: NA
CDR3 protein: CASKETSGRSDTQYF
CDR3 DNA: TGTGCCAGTAAGGAGACTAGCGGGAGGTCGGATACGCAGTATTTT